The next 20 T cell receptor beta chains were all read from a single sample in a study of beta chain features in type 1 diabetes. Overall study results and limits: Type 1 diabetes patients showed a moderate but significant shortening of TCRB CDR3s in all four CD4+ subsets.

These receptors are not linked to any known antigen. Expressed TCRB transcripts were sequenced because the entire RNA isolate underwent reverse transcription. Data came from immunoSEQ multiplex PCR; TCRdb stores just in-frame clones and leaves some out. This table has about 150,000 clones, 10% appearing once. Sequenced: central memory CD4+ T cells from blood. These receptors originate from a man younger than 45 with type 1 diabetes.

A few counts support this clone. The chain couples TRBV11-2 to TRBJ2-1; D not certain. Germline V CDR1 and CDR2: SGHAT, FQNNGV. This CDR3 is built from 12 residues. Trimming shortened V by 5 bases and J by 5 bases, and 7 bases separated the two germline ends. The CDR3 nucleotides are TGTGCCAGCAGCAAAGAGGACAATGAGCAGTTCTTC. Translating gives CASSKEDNEQFF.

J is TRBJ2-1 and V is TRBV9; D may be TRBD2 (5 bases). V lost 0 bases, J lost 0 bases, and 10 bases lay in between. The CDR3 runs to 16 residues. In germline, CDR1 is SGDLS, CDR2 YYNGEE. CDR3 residues: CASSVGAVSSYNEQFF. In DNA, the CDR3 is TGTGCCAGCAGCGTAGGAGCGGTTAGCTCCTACAATGAGCAGTTCTTC.

The V and J genes are TRBV7-2 and TRBJ1-4; no definite D call. The germline V and J ends were trimmed by 5 bases and 4 bases, with 14 bases remaining between them. CDR1 is SGHTA and CDR2 is FQGNSA in the germline V gene. There are 15 residues in the CDR3. The CDR3 sequence: CASSQAATNNEKLFF. The CDR3 DNA reads as TGTGCCAGCAGCCAAGCGGCTACAAATAATGAAAAACTGTTTTTT.

This clone was picked up a small number of times. The chain is built from TRBV6-5 and TRBJ2-1; tentative D call: TRBD2 (5 bases). This CDR3 spans 12 amino acids. The germline CDR1 and CDR2 sequences are MNHEY and SVGAGI. V shed 5 bases and J shed 13 bases, with 15 bases lying between them. CDR3 loop: CASSPGSLEQFF. CDR3 in DNA: TGTGCCAGCAGTCCGGGGAGTTTGGAACAGTTCTTC.

This chain uses TRBV11-3 with TRBJ2-7; a possible D gene is TRBD2 (6 bases). With 4 bases removed from V and 0 bases from J, the gap between germline ends came to 7 bases. Per the germline V gene, CDR1 is SGHNT and CDR2 is YENEEA. CDR3 size: 13 residues. As DNA, the CDR3 is TGTGCCAGCAGCTCCGGGAGCTCCTACGAGCAGTACTTC. It yields the protein CASSSGSSYEQYF.

This clone was seen more than once but under ten times. The V gene is TRBV19, the J gene TRBJ2-7, with D perhaps matching TRBD2 (6 bases). The CDR3 has 14 residues. Trimming removed 8 bases from V and 3 bases from J, with 17 bases in between. Germline loops: CDR1 LNHDA, CDR2 SQIVND (reference sequence). CDR3 sequence: CASGTGGGIYEQYF. The CDR3 DNA sequence: TGTGCCAGTGGTACCGGGGGAGGAATCTACGAGCAGTACTTC. Together with reference TRBV19 and TRBJ2-7, the CDR3 gives the full variable domain: DGGITQSPKYLFRKEGQNVTLSCEQNLNHDAMYWYRQDPGQGLRLIYYSQIVNDFQKGDIAEGYSVSREKKESFPLTVTSAQKNPTAFYLCASGTGGGIYEQYFGPGTRLTVT.

The V call is TRBV18, the J call TRBJ1-5; weak D call: TRBD1 (5 bases). From germline, CDR1 is KGHSH and CDR2 LQKENI. V was pared by 1 base and J by 7 bases, with 14 bases between. This CDR3 has 15 amino acids. CDR3 in amino acids: CASSPRGSLGQPQHF. CDR3 DNA: TGTGCCAGCTCACCACGGGGCTCCCTTGGCCAGCCCCAGCATTTT.

This sequence joins TRBV29-1 and TRBJ1-1, with no clear D. Trimming shortened V by 4 bases and J by 1 base, and 13 bases separated the two germline ends. The V gene's germline CDR1 is SQVTM and CDR2 ANQGSEA. CDR3 size: 14 residues. Written as DNA, the CDR3 is TGCAGCGTTGGCGGGCCGGGAGAGAACACTGAAGCTTTCTTT. Residues: CSVGGPGENTEAFF.

This clone has just a few counts. The rearrangement links TRBV5-4 to TRBJ2-6; 7 bases map to TRBD2. The CDR3 has 15 residues. Germline-derived CDR1 and CDR2 are SGHNT and YYREEE (reference sequence). V gave up 5 bases and J gave up 3 bases; unmatched junction bases: 5. The CDR3 sequence is CASRRGSSGANVLTF. The CDR3 nucleotides are TGTGCCAGCAGACGCGGGAGCAGTGGGGCCAACGTCCTGACTTTC.

The V gene is TRBV18, the J gene TRBJ1-2, with a possible D match to TRBD1 (5 bases). Germline loops: CDR1 KGHSH, CDR2 LQKENI. V gave up 4 bases and J gave up 6 bases, with 18 bases separating them. This CDR3 is 15 amino acids long. The CDR3 sequence: CASSRVTARADGYTF. In DNA, the CDR3 is TGTGCCAGCTCACGAGTAACCGCCAGGGCCGATGGCTACACCTTC.

The J gene is TRBJ1-4, the V gene TRBV9, with 9 bases identical to TRBD1. Germline CDR1 SGDLS, CDR2 YYNGEE. The CDR3 covers 14 residues. Unmatched junction bases numbered 4, after V lost 4 bases and J lost 6 bases. As DNA, the CDR3 is TGTGCCAGCAGCCTGGGACAGGGAGATGAAAAACTGTTTTTT. Translating gives CASSLGQGDEKLFF.

This clone was seen a handful of times. The rearrangement uses TRBV9 and TRBJ2-5; tentative D call: TRBD1 (6 bases). The V gene's germline CDR1 is SGDLS and CDR2 YYNGEE. The CDR3 has 13 amino acids. V was clipped by 4 bases and J by 1 base, with 8 bases between them. The CDR3 DNA is TGTGCCAGCAGCTTGGACAGCCAAGAGACCCAGTACTTC. This sequence encodes CASSLDSQETQYF.

This sequence joins TRBV28 and TRBJ2-2; 7 bases match TRBD2. The CDR3 sequence is 16 residues long. V dropped 7 bases and J dropped 3; count of bases not matched to a gene: 11. The germline V gene encodes CDR1 MDHEN and CDR2 SYDVKM. The CDR3 DNA follows: TGTGCCAGCATCCCTAACGGCGGGAGTCACACCGGGGAGCTGTTTTTT. This sequence encodes CASIPNGGSHTGELFF.

The rearrangement joins TRBV4-1 to TRBJ2-1; D may be TRBD2 (5 bases). Deletions cut 0 bases from V and 3 bases from J, with 21 bases between. The CDR3 runs 19 residues. The V gene's germline CDR1 is MGHRA and CDR2 YSYEKL. CDR3 coding DNA: TGCGCCAGCAGCCAAGATGGGCTAGCACGAGTCGTCGGCTACAATGAGCAGTTCTTC. This sequence encodes CASSQDGLARVVGYNEQFF.

This chain joins TRBV7-2 and TRBJ2-7, with a weak D call TRBD2 (5 bases). The CDR3 length is 14 residues. V shed 8 bases and J shed 2 bases, with 16 bases lying between them. The germline gives CDR1 SGHTA, CDR2 FQGNSA. CDR3 nucleotides: TGTGCCAGCGCTTCTCCGGGGTCCCCCTACGAGCAGTACTTC. This translates into CASASPGSPYEQYF. Drawing the rest from reference TRBV7-2 and TRBJ2-7, the complete variable domain is GAGVSQSPSNKVTEKGKDVELRCDPISGHTALYWYRQSLGQGLEFLIYFQGNSAPDKSGLPSDRFSAERTGGSVSTLTIQRTQQEDSAVYLCASASPGSPYEQYFGPGTRLTVT.

The table lists this clone with a few counts. The genes are TRBV29-1 and TRBJ1-2, with 7 bases identical to TRBD1. J lost 5 bases, V lost 3 bases, and 6 bases had no gene match. CDR3 length equals 13 residues. The germline gives CDR1 SQVTM, CDR2 ANQGSEA. This chain's CDR3 is CSVERDSWYGYTF. Here the CDR3 DNA reads TGCAGCGTTGAGAGGGACAGCTGGTATGGCTACACCTTC.

This clone was observed a few times. The chain carries TRBV4-3 and TRBJ1-2; D ambiguous. Germline V gives CDR1 LGHNA, CDR2 YSLEER. Trimming removed 0 bases at V and 3 bases at J, with 5 bases between. The CDR3 has 13 amino acids. The CDR3 here is CASSQESYYGYTF. Written as DNA, the CDR3 is TGCGCCAGCAGCCAAGAATCTTACTATGGCTACACCTTC.

In DNA, the CDR3 is TGTGCCAGCAGCCCCTCGCGGACAGGGTTGCCGTTCTTT. The encoded protein is CASSPSRTGLPFF. The genes are TRBV9 and TRBJ1-1; 8 bases align to TRBD1. CDR1 and CDR2 from the germline V gene are SGDLS and YYNGEE. Trimming at V came to 4 bases and at J to 14 bases, leaving 13 bases not matched to a gene. CDR3 length equals 13 residues.

This clone turned up a few times. The chain employs TRBV5-6 and TRBJ2-7; TRBD1 aligns across 9 bases. The CDR3 runs to 16 residues. CDR1 and CDR2 from the germline V gene are SGHDT and YYEEEE. Losses at the gene ends were 3 bases for V and 5 bases for J; bases not matched to a gene: 12. The CDR3 here is CASSSGWTGVIHEQYF. In nucleotides, the CDR3 is TGTGCCAGCAGCTCGGGTTGGACAGGGGTCATCCACGAGCAGTACTTC.

This clone turned up a few times. The chain joins TRBV18 to TRBJ2-7; no clear D. Deletions cut 4 bases from V and 6 bases from J, with 10 bases between. Germline CDR1 is KGHSH and CDR2 is LQKENI. The CDR3 loop spans 12 amino acids. The CDR3 loop is CASSLNVGEQYF. CDR3 sequence (DNA): TGTGCCAGCTCACTTAACGTCGGCGAGCAGTACTTC.